The entry below gives a single T cell receptor (beta chain) sequence along with its context. The record originates from a study of PD-1 blockade in mismatch repair-deficient tumors. Some clones are missing from TCRdb's copy, which holds only in-frame ones; the method was immunoSEQ multiplex PCR. The sample holds some 97,000 clones, roughly four fifths seen once. The length of the CDR3 is 14 residues. CDR1 and CDR2 from the germline V gene are SQVTM and ANQGSEA. Trimming removed 2 bases from V and 8 bases from J; junction bases left unmatched: 6. All patients were mismatch repair deficient, assessed by either PCR or immunohistochemistry.

Sequenced here: peripheral blood, sampled about 33 weeks after starting pembrolizumab. This TCR was recovered from an adult with mismatch repair-deficient cancer. The chain employs TRBV29-1 and TRBJ2-3; 11 bases line up with TRBD2. CDR3 bases: TGCAGCGTTGAATTTAGCGGGAGGGCTGCTACGCAGTATTTT. Encoded protein: CSVEFSGRAATQYF.